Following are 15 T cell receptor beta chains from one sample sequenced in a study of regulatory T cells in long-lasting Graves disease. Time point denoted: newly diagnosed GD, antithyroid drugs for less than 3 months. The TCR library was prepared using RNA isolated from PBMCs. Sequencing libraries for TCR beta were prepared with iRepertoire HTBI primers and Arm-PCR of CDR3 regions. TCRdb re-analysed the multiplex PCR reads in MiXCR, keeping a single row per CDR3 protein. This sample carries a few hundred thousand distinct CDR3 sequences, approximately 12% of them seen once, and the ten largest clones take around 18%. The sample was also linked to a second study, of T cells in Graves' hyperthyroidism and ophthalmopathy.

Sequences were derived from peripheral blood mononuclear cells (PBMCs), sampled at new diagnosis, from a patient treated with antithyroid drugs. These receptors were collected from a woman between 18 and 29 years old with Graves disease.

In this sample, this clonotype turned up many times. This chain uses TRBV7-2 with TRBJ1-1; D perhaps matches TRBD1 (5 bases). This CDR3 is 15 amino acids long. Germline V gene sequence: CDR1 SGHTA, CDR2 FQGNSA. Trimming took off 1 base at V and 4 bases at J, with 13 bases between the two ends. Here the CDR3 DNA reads TGTGCCAGCAGCTTAGGGGGACGGCAGACCACTGAAGCTTTCTTT. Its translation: CASSLGGRQTTEAFF.

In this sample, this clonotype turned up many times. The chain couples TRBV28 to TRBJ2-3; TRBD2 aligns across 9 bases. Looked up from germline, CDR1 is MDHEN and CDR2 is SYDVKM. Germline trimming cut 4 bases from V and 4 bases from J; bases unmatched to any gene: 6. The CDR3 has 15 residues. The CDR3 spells CASSSPGTSPDTQYF. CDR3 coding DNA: TGTGCCAGCAGTTCTCCCGGGACTAGCCCAGATACGCAGTATTTT.

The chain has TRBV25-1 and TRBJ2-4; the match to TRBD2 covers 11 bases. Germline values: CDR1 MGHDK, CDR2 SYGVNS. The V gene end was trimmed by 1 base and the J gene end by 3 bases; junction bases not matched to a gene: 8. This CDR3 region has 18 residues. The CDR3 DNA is TGTGCCAGCAGTGAATGGTCCTTAGCGGGAGGGGTCAAAAACATTCAGTACTTC. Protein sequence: CASSEWSLAGGVKNIQYF.

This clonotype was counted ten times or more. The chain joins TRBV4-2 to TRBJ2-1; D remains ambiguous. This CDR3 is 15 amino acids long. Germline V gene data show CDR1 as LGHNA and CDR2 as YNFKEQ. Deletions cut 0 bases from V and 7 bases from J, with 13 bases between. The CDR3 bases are TGTGCCAGCAGCCAAGAAGTGACGAGCTTAAATGAGCAGTTCTTC. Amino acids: CASSQEVTSLNEQFF.

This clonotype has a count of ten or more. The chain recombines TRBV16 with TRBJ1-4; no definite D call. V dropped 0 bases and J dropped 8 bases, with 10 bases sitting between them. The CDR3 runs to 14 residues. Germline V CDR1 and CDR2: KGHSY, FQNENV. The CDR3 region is CASSQSAASEKLFF. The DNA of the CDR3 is TGTGCCAGCAGCCAATCAGCGGCATCCGAAAAACTGTTTTTT.

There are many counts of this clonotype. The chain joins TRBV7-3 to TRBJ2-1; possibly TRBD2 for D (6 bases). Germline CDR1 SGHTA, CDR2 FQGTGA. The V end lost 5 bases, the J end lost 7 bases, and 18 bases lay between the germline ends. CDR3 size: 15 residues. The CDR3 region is CASSLTAGSANEQFF. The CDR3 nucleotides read TGTGCCAGCAGCCTCACAGCCGGGAGTGCGAATGAGCAGTTCTTC.

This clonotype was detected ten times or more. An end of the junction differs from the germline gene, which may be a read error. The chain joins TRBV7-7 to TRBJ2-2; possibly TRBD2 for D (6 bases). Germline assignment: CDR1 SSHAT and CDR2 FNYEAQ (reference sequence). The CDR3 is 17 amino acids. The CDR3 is CASSLTRDWVNTGELFF. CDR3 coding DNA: TGTGCTAGCAGCTTAACCCGGGACTGGGTAAACACCGGGGAGCTGTTTTTT.

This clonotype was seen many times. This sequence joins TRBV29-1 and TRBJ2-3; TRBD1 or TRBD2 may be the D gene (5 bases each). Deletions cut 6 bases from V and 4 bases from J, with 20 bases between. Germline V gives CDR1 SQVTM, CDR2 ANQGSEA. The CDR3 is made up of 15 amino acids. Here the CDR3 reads CSVVGDATSADTQYF. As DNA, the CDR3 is TGCAGCGTAGTAGGGGACGCGACCTCTGCAGATACGCAGTATTTT.

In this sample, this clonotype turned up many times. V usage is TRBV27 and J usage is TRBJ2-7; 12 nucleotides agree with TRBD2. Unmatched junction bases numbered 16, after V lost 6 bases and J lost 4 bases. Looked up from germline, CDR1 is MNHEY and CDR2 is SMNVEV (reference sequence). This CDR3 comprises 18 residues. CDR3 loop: CASRMGLAGVPSLYEQYF. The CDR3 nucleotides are TGTGCCAGCAGGATGGGACTAGCGGGTGTCCCAAGCCTTTACGAGCAGTACTTC.

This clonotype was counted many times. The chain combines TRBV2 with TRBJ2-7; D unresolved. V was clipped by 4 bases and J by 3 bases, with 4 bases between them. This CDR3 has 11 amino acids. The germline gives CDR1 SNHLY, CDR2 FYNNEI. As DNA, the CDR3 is TGTGCCAGCAGTGTCCACTACGAGCAGTACGTC. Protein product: CASSVHYEQYV.

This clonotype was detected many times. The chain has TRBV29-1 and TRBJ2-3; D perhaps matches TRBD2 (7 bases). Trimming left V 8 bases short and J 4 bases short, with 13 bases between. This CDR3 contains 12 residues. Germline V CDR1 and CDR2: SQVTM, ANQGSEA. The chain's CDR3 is CSLMGGPDTQYF. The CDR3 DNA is TGCAGCTTAATGGGGGGGCCAGATACGCAGTATTTT.

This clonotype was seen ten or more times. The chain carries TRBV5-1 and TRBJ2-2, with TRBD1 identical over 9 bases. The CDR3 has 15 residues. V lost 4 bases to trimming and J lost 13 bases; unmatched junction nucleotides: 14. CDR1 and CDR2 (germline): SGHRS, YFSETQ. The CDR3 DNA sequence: TGCGCCAGCAGCCCGGGACAGGGAATGGATCGAGGGCTGTTTTTT. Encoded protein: CASSPGQGMDRGLFF.

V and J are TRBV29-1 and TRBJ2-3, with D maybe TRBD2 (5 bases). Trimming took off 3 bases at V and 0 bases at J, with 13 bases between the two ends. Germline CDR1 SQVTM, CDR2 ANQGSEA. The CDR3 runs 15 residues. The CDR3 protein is CSVDGFGGSTDTQYF. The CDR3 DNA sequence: TGCAGCGTTGATGGTTTTGGCGGGAGCACAGATACGCAGTATTTT.

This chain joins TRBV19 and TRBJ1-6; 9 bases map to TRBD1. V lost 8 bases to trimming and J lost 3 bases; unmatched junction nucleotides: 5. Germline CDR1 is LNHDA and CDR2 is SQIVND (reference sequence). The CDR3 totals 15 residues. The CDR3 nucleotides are TGTGCCAGTGCGACAGGGGGTATCTATAATTCACCCCTCCACTTT. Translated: CASATGGIYNSPLHF.

CDR3 region: CASSQRTGHSTDTQYF. The CDR3 region has the DNA TGCGCCAGCAGCCAGAGGACAGGGCATAGCACAGATACGCAGTATTTT. The rearrangement links TRBV4-1 to TRBJ2-3; 8 bases agree with TRBD1. Trimming cost V 3 bases and J 0 bases; bases outside gene matches: 5. The CDR3 spans 16 residues. In germline, CDR1 is MGHRA, CDR2 YSYEKL.